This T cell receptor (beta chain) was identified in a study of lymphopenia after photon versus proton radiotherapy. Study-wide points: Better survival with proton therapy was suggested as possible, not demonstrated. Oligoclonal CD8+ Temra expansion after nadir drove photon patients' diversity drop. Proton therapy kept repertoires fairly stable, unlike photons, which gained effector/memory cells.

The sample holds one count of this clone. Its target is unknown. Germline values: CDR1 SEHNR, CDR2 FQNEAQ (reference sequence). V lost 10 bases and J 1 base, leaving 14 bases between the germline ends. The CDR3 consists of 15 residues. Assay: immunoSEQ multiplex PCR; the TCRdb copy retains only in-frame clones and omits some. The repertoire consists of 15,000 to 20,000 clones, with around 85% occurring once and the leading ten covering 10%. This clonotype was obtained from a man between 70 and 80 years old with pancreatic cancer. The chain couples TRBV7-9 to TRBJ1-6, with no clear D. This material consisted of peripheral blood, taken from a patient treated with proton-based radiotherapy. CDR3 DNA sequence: TGTGCCATCGAATGGGCTAGTTCCTATAATTCACCCCTCCACTTT. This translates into CAIEWASSYNSPLHF.